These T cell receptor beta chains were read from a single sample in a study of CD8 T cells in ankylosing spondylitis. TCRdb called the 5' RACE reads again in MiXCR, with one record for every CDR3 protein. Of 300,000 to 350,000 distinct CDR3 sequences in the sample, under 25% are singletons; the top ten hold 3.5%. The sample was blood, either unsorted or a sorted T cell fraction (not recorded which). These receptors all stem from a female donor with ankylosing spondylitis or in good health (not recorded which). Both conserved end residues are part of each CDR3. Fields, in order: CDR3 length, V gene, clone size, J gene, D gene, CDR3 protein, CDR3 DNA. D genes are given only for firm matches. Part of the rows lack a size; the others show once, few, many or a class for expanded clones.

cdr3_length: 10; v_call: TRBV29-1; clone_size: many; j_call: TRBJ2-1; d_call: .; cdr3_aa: CSVGGTEQFF; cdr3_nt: TGCAGCGTTGGGGGGACTGAGCAGTTCTTC
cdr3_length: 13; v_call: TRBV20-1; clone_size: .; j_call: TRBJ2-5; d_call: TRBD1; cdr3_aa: CSAVRGQGETQYF; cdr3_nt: TGCAGTGCTGTCAGGGGGCAGGGAGAGACCCAGTACTTC
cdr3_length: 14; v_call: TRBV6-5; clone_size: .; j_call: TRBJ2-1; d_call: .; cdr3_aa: CASSYSRRRDEQFF; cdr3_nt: TGTGCCAGCAGTTACTCGAGGCGTAGGGATGAGCAGTTCTTC
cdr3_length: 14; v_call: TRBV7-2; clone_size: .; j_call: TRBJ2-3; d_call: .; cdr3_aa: CASSLGGRSDTQYF; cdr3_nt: TGTGCCAGCAGCTTAGGGGGGCGGTCAGATACGCAGTATTTT
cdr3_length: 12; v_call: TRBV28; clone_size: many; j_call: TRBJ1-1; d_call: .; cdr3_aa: CASRGGNTEAFF; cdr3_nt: TGTGCCAGCAGAGGTGGGAACACTGAAGCTTTCTTT
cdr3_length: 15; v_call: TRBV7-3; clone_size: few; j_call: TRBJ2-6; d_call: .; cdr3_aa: CASSSGSPGANVLTF; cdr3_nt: TGTGCCAGCAGCTCCGGGTCCCCTGGGGCCAACGTCCTGACTTTC
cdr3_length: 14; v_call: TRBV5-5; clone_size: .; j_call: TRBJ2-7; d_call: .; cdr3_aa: CASSRGPVWDEQYF; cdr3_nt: TGTGCCAGCAGCCGTGGCCCGGTTTGGGACGAGCAGTACTTC
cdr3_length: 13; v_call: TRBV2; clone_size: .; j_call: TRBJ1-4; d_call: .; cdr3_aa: CASQTPLNEKLFF; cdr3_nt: TGTGCCAGCCAAACCCCCCTTAATGAAAAACTGTTTTTT
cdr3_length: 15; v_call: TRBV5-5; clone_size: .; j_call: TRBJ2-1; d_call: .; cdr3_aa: CASSEAPSSYNEQFF; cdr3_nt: TGTGCCAGCAGCGAGGCCCCTAGCTCCTACAATGAGCAGTTCTTC
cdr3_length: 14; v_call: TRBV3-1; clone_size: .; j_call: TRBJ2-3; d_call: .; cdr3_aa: CASSQTRVTDTQYF; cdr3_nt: TGTGCCAGCAGCCAGACGAGGGTCACAGATACGCAGTATTTT
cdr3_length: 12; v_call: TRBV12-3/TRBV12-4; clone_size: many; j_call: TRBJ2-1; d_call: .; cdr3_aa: CATRLVGNEQFF; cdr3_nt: TGTGCCACCCGACTAGTCGGCAATGAGCAGTTCTTC
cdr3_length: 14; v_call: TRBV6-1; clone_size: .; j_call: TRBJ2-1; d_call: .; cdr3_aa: CASRPRGSDNEQFF; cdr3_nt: TGTGCCAGCAGGCCTAGGGGGTCCGACAATGAGCAGTTCTTC
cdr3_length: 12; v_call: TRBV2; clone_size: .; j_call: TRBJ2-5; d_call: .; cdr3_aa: CASSEATETQYF; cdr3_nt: TGTGCCAGCAGTGAAGCTACGGAGACCCAGTACTTC
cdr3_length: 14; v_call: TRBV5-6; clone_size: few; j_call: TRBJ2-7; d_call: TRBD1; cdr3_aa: CASQIRQGVYEQYF; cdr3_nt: TGTGCCAGCCAGATAAGACAGGGGGTCTACGAGCAGTACTTC
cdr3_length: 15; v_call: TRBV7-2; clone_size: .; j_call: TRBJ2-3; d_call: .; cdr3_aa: CASSLVRGGTDTQYF; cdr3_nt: TGTGCCAGCAGCTTAGTGCGGGGCGGCACAGATACGCAGTATTTT
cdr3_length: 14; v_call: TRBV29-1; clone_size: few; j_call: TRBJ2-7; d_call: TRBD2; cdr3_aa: CSVLTSGSSYEQYF; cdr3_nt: TGCAGCGTGCTTACTAGCGGTAGCTCCTACGAGCAGTACTTC
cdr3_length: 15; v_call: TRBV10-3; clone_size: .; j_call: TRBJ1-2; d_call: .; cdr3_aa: CAISESRGRGSGYTF; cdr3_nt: TGTGCCATCAGTGAGTCGAGGGGTCGGGGGAGTGGATACACCTTC
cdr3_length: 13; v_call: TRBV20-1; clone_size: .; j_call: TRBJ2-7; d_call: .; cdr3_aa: CSARRQASYEQYF; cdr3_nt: TGCAGTGCTAGACGGCAGGCTAGTTACGAGCAGTACTTC
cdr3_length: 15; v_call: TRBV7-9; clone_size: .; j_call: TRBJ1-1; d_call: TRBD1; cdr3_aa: CASSLEQGMGTEAFF; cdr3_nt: TGTGCCAGCAGCTTAGAACAGGGGATGGGCACTGAAGCTTTCTTT
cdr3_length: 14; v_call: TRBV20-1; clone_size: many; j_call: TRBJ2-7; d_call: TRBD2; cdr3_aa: CSAPKREGSYEQYF; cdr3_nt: TGCAGTGCTCCCAAGCGGGAGGGCTCCTACGAGCAGTACTTC
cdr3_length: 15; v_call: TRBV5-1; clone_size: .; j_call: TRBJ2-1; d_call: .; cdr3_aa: CASSLGGAPINEQFF; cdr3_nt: TGCGCCAGCAGCTTGGGGGGGGCTCCTATCAATGAGCAGTTCTTC
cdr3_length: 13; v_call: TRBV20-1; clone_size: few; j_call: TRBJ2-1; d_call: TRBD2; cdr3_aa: CSASGTSVLEQFF; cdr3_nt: TGCAGTGCTAGCGGGACTAGTGTTTTAGAGCAGTTCTTC
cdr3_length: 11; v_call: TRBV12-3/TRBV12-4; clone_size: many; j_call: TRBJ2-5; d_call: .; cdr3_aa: CASSLAETQYF; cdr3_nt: TGTGCCAGCAGTTTAGCGGAGACCCAGTACTTC
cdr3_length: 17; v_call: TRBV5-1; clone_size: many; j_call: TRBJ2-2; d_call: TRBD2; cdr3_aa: CASSPGLAGVPTGELFF; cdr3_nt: TGCGCCAGCAGCCCGGGACTAGCGGGAGTTCCCACCGGGGAGCTGTTTTTT
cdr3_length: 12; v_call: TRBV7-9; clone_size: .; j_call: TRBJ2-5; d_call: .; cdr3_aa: CASRGGKETQYF; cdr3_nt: TGTGCCAGTCGAGGGGGGAAAGAGACCCAGTACTTC
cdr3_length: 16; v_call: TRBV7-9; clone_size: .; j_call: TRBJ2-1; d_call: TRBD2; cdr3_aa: CASSAPLADLYNEQFF; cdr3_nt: TGTGCCAGCAGCGCGCCCCTAGCGGACCTCTACAATGAGCAGTTCTTC
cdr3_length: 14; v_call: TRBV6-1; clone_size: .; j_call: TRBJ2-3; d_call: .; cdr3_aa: CASSGLGPGDTQYF; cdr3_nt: TGTGCCAGCAGTGGGTTAGGACCCGGAGATACGCAGTATTTT
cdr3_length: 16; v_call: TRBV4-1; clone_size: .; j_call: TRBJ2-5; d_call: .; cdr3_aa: CASSQDWVSDGGTQYF; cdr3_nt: TGCGCCAGCAGCCAAGATTGGGTTTCGGATGGAGGGACCCAGTACTTC
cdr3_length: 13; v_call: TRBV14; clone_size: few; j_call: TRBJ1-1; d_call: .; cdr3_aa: CASTFQIGTEAFF; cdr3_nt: TGTGCCAGCACCTTCCAAATTGGAACTGAAGCTTTCTTT
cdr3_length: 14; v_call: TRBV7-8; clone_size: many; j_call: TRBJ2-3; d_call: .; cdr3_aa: CASSFWLRTDTQYF; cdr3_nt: TGTGCCAGCAGCTTTTGGCTGCGCACAGATACGCAGTATTTT
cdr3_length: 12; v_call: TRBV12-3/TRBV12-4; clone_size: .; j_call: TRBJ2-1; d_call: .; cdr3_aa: CASRETSNEQFF; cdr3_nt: TGTGCCAGCAGAGAGACAAGCAATGAGCAGTTCTTC
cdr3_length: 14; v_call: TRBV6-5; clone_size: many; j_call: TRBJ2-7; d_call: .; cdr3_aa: CASSFLASSYEQYF; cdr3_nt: TGTGCCAGCAGTTTCCTAGCCAGCTCCTACGAGCAGTACTTC